This T cell receptor beta chain was captured by sequencing in a study of blood T cell repertoires in COVID-19. Only in-frame clones appear in the TCRdb table, and some are missing; sequencing was by immunoSEQ multiplex PCR. The sample contains roughly 350,000 clones, roughly 90% of which appear only once. Sequenced: PBMCs or T cells enriched from blood (not recorded which). The clonotype was recovered from a woman under 40 who had recovered from COVID-19.

CDR3 amino acids: CASSLTGLSGQPQHF. The CDR3 nucleotides are TGTGCCAGCAGTTTAACAGGCCTTAGCGGCCAGCCCCAGCATTTT. The rearrangement links TRBV28 to TRBJ1-5; tentative D call: TRBD1 (5 bases). Trimming removed 2 bases from V and 7 bases from J, with 15 bases in between. CDR3 length: 15 residues. Germline lookup yields CDR1 MDHEN and CDR2 SYDVKM.